This T cell receptor (beta chain) emerged from a study of blood T cell repertoires in COVID-19. Per the authors' pipeline: The assay estimated nucleated cells by amplifying reference gene primers. Measured with immunoSEQ multiplex PCR; TCRdb has only the in-frame clones, and not every one. V, J and clone size derive from that table, while D and trimming were established from the DNA sequence. The repertoire holds some 39,000 clones, with around 83% as singletons. The length of the CDR3 is 14 residues. The germline V gene encodes CDR1 MNHEY and CDR2 SMNVEV (reference sequence). V dropped 2 bases and J dropped 1; count of bases not matched to a gene: 2.

Sequencing was carried out using peripheral blood. The chain links TRBV27 to TRBJ2-7; 7 bases line up with TRBD1. The TCR originated in a man aged 60 to 75 with acute or convalescent COVID-19. This CDR3 reads CASSLNRGSYEQYF. The CDR3 region has the DNA TGTGCCAGCAGTTTAAACAGGGGTTCCTACGAGCAGTACTTC.